Presented here are 25 T cell receptor beta chains from one specimen sequenced in a study of shared clonotypes between healthy human individuals. TCRdb's table, derived via immunoSEQ multiplex PCR, lists solely in-frame clones and lacks some. Found here are some 980,000 clones, 60% to 85% of them singletons; the top ten hold approximately 1.5%. Material for sequencing was memory CD4+ T cells sorted from blood. Subset defined: CD45RA-negative fraction. These receptors all come from a man younger than 35 in good health.

V is TRBV25-1 and J is TRBJ2-2; D is unclear. Trimming shortened V by 4 bases and J by 6 bases, and 6 bases separated the two germline ends. The CDR3 spans 12 residues. Germline V gene sequence: CDR1 MGHDK, CDR2 SYGVNS. CDR3 protein: CASSVGAGELFF. In DNA, the CDR3 is TGTGCCAGCAGTGTGGGTGCCGGGGAGCTGTTTTTT.

The rearrangement uses TRBV29-1 and TRBJ2-1; possibly TRBD2 for D (6 bases). CDR3 length equals 13 residues. The germline V gene has CDR1 SQVTM and CDR2 ANQGSEA. Trimming stripped 4 bases from V and 7 bases from J, with 14 bases between. CDR3 sequence (DNA): TGCAGCGTTGGCAGACTAGGGCGGAATGAGCAGTTCTTC. Protein sequence: CSVGRLGRNEQFF.

Concerning this clone itself: One end of the junction does not line up with germline, which may come from a read error. This rearrangement joins TRBV11-2 to TRBJ2-1, with TRBD2 identical over 11 bases. This CDR3 spans 15 amino acids. The germline gives CDR1 SGHAT, CDR2 FQNNGV. In nucleotides, the CDR3 is TGTGCCAGCAGATTAGCGGGAGGGCCCTACAATGAGCAGTTCTTC. Translated, it gives CASRLAGGPYNEQFF. Full variable domain (missing parts from reference TRBV11-2 and TRBJ2-1): EAGVAQSPRYKIIEKRQSVAFWCNPISGHATLYWYQQILGQGPKLLIQFQNNGVVDDSQLPKDRFSAERLKGVDSTLKIQPAKLEDSAVYLCASRLAGGPYNEQFFGPGTRLTVL.

The rearrangement joins TRBV11-2 to TRBJ1-3; no reliable D call. This CDR3 region has 15 residues. The V and J ends lost 3 bases and 2 bases respectively, with 11 bases between them. Germline V gene lookup returns CDR1 SGHAT and CDR2 FQNNGV. CDR3 coding DNA: TGTGCCAGCAGCTTTTCCCATTCCCCTGGAAACACCATATATTTT. Residues: CASSFSHSPGNTIYF. The complete variable domain, with remaining parts taken from reference TRBV11-2 and TRBJ1-3, reads EAGVAQSPRYKIIEKRQSVAFWCNPISGHATLYWYQQILGQGPKLLIQFQNNGVVDDSQLPKDRFSAERLKGVDSTLKIQPAKLEDSAVYLCASSFSHSPGNTIYFGEGSWLTVV.

For the CDR3, the DNA is TGTGCCAGCAGTATCCCAGGGTTTTGGAATGAGCAGTTCTTC. It is translated as CASSIPGFWNEQFF. The rearrangement uses TRBV25-1 and TRBJ2-1; maybe TRBD1 (5 bases). Trimming cost V 5 bases and J 7 bases, with 15 bases left between them. The CDR3 runs to 14 residues. Germline loops: CDR1 MGHDK, CDR2 SYGVNS. The full variable domain, its missing parts supplied by reference TRBV25-1 and TRBJ2-1, is EADIYQTPRYLVIGTGKKITLECSQTMGHDKMYWYQQDPGMELHLIHYSYGVNSTEKGDLSSESTVSRIRTEHFPLTLESARPSHTSQYLCASSIPGFWNEQFFGPGTRLTVL.

In this sample, this clone turned up a few times. The rearrangement joins TRBV28 to TRBJ1-1; D unresolved. V lost 6 bases, J lost 1 base, and 9 bases lay in between. This CDR3 comprises 13 residues. Germline loops: CDR1 MDHEN, CDR2 SYDVKM. CDR3 DNA sequence: TGTGCCAGCAGACCTAAGAAGAACACTGAAGCTTTCTTT. Protein sequence: CASRPKKNTEAFF.

For this clone: Additional DNA sequences in this sample encode the identical CDR3. The chain combines TRBV7-2 with TRBJ2-7; 12 bases are shared with TRBD2. V shed 1 base and J 7 bases; nucleotides not matched to a gene: 2. The CDR3 covers 14 residues. Germline V gene lookup returns CDR1 SGHTA and CDR2 FQGNSA. The CDR3 nucleotides read TGTGCCAGCAGCTTAGGACTAGCGGGAGATGAGCAGTACTTC. Its protein is CASSLGLAGDEQYF. Drawing the rest from reference TRBV7-2 and TRBJ2-7, the complete variable domain is GAGVSQSPSNKVTEKGKDVELRCDPISGHTALYWYRQSLGQGLEFLIYFQGNSAPDKSGLPSDRFSAERTGGSVSTLTIQRTQQEDSAVYLCASSLGLAGDEQYFGPGTRLTVT.

This clone was counted between two and nine times. Other DNA sequences in this specimen translate into the identical CDR3. J is TRBJ1-1 and V is TRBV29-1; D gene ambiguous. Between the trimmed V and J ends, which lost 3 bases and 4 bases, there was a span of 6 bases. Germline assignment: CDR1 SQVTM and CDR2 ANQGSEA. The CDR3 covers 11 residues. The chain's CDR3 is CSVDRGTEAFF. CDR3 coding DNA: TGCAGCGTTGACCGGGGCACTGAAGCTTTCTTT.

About this clone: The sample has other DNA sequences that encode this CDR3 too. The rearrangement joins TRBV5-1 to TRBJ2-7, with D unclear. Trimming took off 0 bases at V and 3 bases at J, with 7 bases between the two ends. Germline V gene sequence: CDR1 SGHRS, CDR2 YFSETQ. The CDR3 is made up of 13 amino acids. CDR3 in amino acids: CASSLAEGYEQYF. CDR3 nucleotide sequence: TGCGCCAGCAGCTTGGCCGAAGGCTACGAGCAGTACTTC.

This clone came up once. The chain joins TRBV30 to TRBJ2-7; TRBD2 aligns across 14 bases. The germline V gene has CDR1 GTSNPN and CDR2 SVGIG (reference sequence). CDR3 length: 14 residues. The J segment lost 6 bases and the V segment lost 3 bases, leaving 4 bases of the junction unmatched. CDR3 amino acids: CAWRGTSGSREQYF. CDR3 sequence (DNA): TGTGCCTGGAGAGGGACTAGCGGGAGTCGCGAGCAGTACTTC.

This clone was counted at least ten times. V gene TRBV5-1 combines with J gene TRBJ1-2; a weak D match, TRBD1 (5 bases). Germline V lookup: CDR1 SGHRS, CDR2 YFSETQ. CDR3 length equals 15 residues. Trimming took 1 base from V and 8 from J, leaving 18 bases between them. In DNA, the CDR3 is TGCGCCAGCAGCTTGATAGGTTCCAGGGTGGAGGGCTACACCTTC. Its translation is CASSLIGSRVEGYTF.

The rearrangement uses TRBV5-1 and TRBJ1-1, with D hard to call. The germline V gene has CDR1 SGHRS and CDR2 YFSETQ. With 0 bases removed from V and 8 bases from J, the gap between germline ends came to 11 bases. This CDR3 is built from 13 residues. In DNA form, the CDR3 reads TGCGCCAGCAGCTTGGAAACGACCGGAGAAGCTTTCTTT. Protein: CASSLETTGEAFF.

This rearrangement joins TRBV15 to TRBJ2-1, with 11 bases fitting TRBD2. This CDR3 contains 15 residues. V lost 4 bases, J lost 3 bases, and 2 bases stayed unmatched. The germline V gene encodes CDR1 LNHNV and CDR2 YYDKDF (reference sequence). The CDR3 spells CATSTSGGFYNEQFF. CDR3 bases: TGTGCCACCAGCACTAGCGGGGGGTTCTACAATGAGCAGTTCTTC.

The rearrangement joins TRBV7-2 to TRBJ2-2; 8 nucleotides align to TRBD1. Germline V CDR1 and CDR2: SGHTA, FQGNSA. This CDR3 is built from 14 residues. The trim removed 7 bases at V and 6 bases at J, leaving 7 bases unmatched. The CDR3 coding sequence is TGTGCCAGCACCAAGACAGGGGCGTCCGGGGAGCTGTTTTTT. Its translation is CASTKTGASGELFF.

As for this clone: Other DNA sequences in this sample translate to the same CDR3. The J gene is TRBJ2-7, the V gene TRBV7-2, with D possibly matching TRBD1 (5 bases). Trimming removed 5 bases from V and 6 bases from J, with 8 bases in between. The CDR3 runs 11 residues. Germline V gives CDR1 SGHTA, CDR2 FQGNSA. CDR3 sequence: CASSPRVEQYF. As DNA, the CDR3 is TGTGCCAGCAGCCCCAGGGTCGAGCAGTACTTC.

The chain uses TRBV5-6 and TRBJ1-6; TRBD1 agrees at 7 bases. This CDR3 spans 15 amino acids. After removal of 3 bases from V and 10 bases from J, the junction contained 10 bases not matched to a gene. Looked up from germline, CDR1 is SGHDT and CDR2 is YYEEEE. The CDR3 sequence: CASSSPGTAGSPLHF. DNA of the CDR3: TGTGCCAGCAGCTCCCCCGGGACAGCCGGATCACCCCTCCACTTT.

As to this clone: A far larger clone is only one base removed, so a read error is likely. The V gene is TRBV20-1, the J gene TRBJ2-5, with D hard to call. The V gene's germline CDR1 is DFQATT and CDR2 SNEGSKA (reference sequence). Trimming removed 6 bases from V and 2 bases from J, with 4 bases in between. The CDR3 has 10 amino acids. CDR3 DNA sequence: TGCAGTGCCCAACAAGAGACCCAGTACTTC. This encodes CSAQQETQYF.

The rearrangement uses TRBV5-4 and TRBJ2-7, with 7 bases that match TRBD2. Germline V lookup: CDR1 SGHNT, CDR2 YYREEE (reference sequence). V dropped 5 bases and J dropped 2; count of bases not matched to a gene: 13. The CDR3 sequence is 16 residues long. DNA for the CDR3: TGTGCCAGCAGTTGGGGCGGTCAGCGGGGAACCTACGAGCAGTACTTC. Protein sequence: CASSWGGQRGTYEQYF.

This clone was seen more than once but under ten times. The chain recombines TRBV5-6 with TRBJ2-7, with D unclear. Germline V CDR1 and CDR2: SGHDT, YYEEEE. V lost 2 bases, J lost 3 bases, and 9 bases lay in between. This CDR3 has 13 amino acids. In nucleotides, the CDR3 is TGTGCCAGCAGCTTTATTCCACGCTACGAGCAGTACTTC. The encoded protein is CASSFIPRYEQYF.

The chain has TRBV19 and TRBJ1-4; D is unresolved. The V end was cut by 4 bases, the J end by 0 bases, with 9 bases between. The CDR3 length is 15 residues. In germline, CDR1 is LNHDA, CDR2 SQIVND (reference sequence). The CDR3 DNA reads as TGTGCCAGTAGTAACTGGCCCTCAACTAATGAAAAACTGTTTTTT. It encodes CASSNWPSTNEKLFF.

This clone was recorded once. The chain couples TRBV6-5 to TRBJ2-7; 7 nucleotides line up with TRBD1. With V trimmed by 6 bases and J by 2 bases, 7 bases remained unmatched. The CDR3 has 14 residues. Germline values: CDR1 MNHEY, CDR2 SVGAGI. This CDR3 is CASSDRDHTYEQYF. CDR3 nucleotides: TGTGCCAGCAGCGACAGGGATCATACCTACGAGCAGTACTTC.

This chain connects TRBV6-4 to TRBJ2-2; TRBD2 agrees at 10 bases. Germline CDR1 and CDR2: MRHNA and SNTAGT. The CDR3 is 15 residues long. V shed 6 bases and J 6 bases; nucleotides not matched to a gene: 7. CDR3 protein: CASRSAGGISGELFF. The CDR3 DNA is TGTGCCAGCAGATCAGCGGGGGGGATTTCCGGGGAGCTGTTTTTT.

The V and J genes are TRBV6-5 and TRBJ1-4, with D possibly TRBD1 on 5 matching bases. V was shortened by 8 bases and J by 4 bases, with 17 bases between the two germline ends. The CDR3 runs to 15 residues. Germline-derived CDR1 and CDR2 are MNHEY and SVGAGI. In DNA, the CDR3 is TGTGCCAGCGGGGGTTCGGACATTGGTAATGAAAAACTGTTTTTT. As protein: CASGGSDIGNEKLFF.

The gene calls are TRBV15 and TRBJ2-3; D not certain. Germline CDR1 LNHNV, CDR2 YYDKDF (reference sequence). The CDR3 runs 11 residues. V lost 4 bases and J lost 4, with 3 bases in between. DNA of the CDR3: TGTGCCACCAGCACAGCAGATACGCAGTATTTT. Protein sequence: CATSTADTQYF.

The chain uses TRBV6-6 and TRBJ2-1, with D perhaps matching TRBD1 or TRBD2 (6 bases each). The germline gives CDR1 MNHNY, CDR2 SVGAGI (reference sequence). The CDR3 has 15 residues. V lost 4 bases and J lost 4, with 14 bases in between. The CDR3 loop reads CASSSSGGGYNEQFF. The CDR3 coding sequence is TGTGCCAGCAGTTCCTCCGGGGGCGGGTACAATGAGCAGTTCTTC.